This is a list of T cell receptor beta chains from one sample in a study of T cells after yellow fever vaccination. TCRdb processed the 5' RACE reads anew with MiXCR; each CDR3 protein has one entry. The repertoire holds roughly 500,000 distinct CDR3 sequences, around 21% seen once, with roughly an eighth in the top ten. The input for sequencing was PBMCs, taken 15 days after the yellow fever booster vaccination. The source of these receptors is a man aged 30-40 years who received the YFV17D yellow fever vaccine. The conserved cysteine and the conserved F or W are not part of the CDR3 here. Fields, in order: CDR3 length, V gene, D gene, CDR3 protein. A D gene is named only where the DNA matches it firmly.

CDR3 length: 12; V gene: TRBV14; D gene: TRBD2; CDR3 protein: ASRPSREYNEQF
CDR3 length: 10; V gene: TRBV29-1; D gene: TRBD2; CDR3 protein: SGTSGTETQY
CDR3 length: 12; V gene: TRBV7-9; D gene: .; CDR3 protein: ASRQTGTEETQY
CDR3 length: 13; V gene: TRBV15; D gene: .; CDR3 protein: ATSRDLSASNEQY
CDR3 length: 14; V gene: TRBV7-9; D gene: .; CDR3 protein: ASSLDTSGYLAEAF
CDR3 length: 10; V gene: TRBV27; D gene: .; CDR3 protein: ASGPKRNEQF
CDR3 length: 11; V gene: TRBV3-1; D gene: TRBD2; CDR3 protein: ASSQEPSGEQY
CDR3 length: 10; V gene: TRBV24-1; D gene: .; CDR3 protein: ATSERADTQY
CDR3 length: 14; V gene: TRBV4-2; D gene: TRBD2; CDR3 protein: ASSQPGLAELNEQF
CDR3 length: 12; V gene: TRBV29-1; D gene: TRBD2; CDR3 protein: SVASGRRQETQY
CDR3 length: 12; V gene: TRBV20-1; D gene: .; CDR3 protein: SAENSGTSYEQY
CDR3 length: 12; V gene: TRBV25-1; D gene: TRBD2; CDR3 protein: ASSDGPAGSTQY
CDR3 length: 13; V gene: TRBV7-2; D gene: .; CDR3 protein: ASSFGGPSSYEQY
CDR3 length: 13; V gene: TRBV6-5; D gene: .; CDR3 protein: ASSYSSPSTDTQY
CDR3 length: 10; V gene: TRBV28; D gene: .; CDR3 protein: ASSHRPGEQY
CDR3 length: 12; V gene: TRBV18; D gene: .; CDR3 protein: ASSPGAQPYGYT
CDR3 length: 12; V gene: TRBV27; D gene: .; CDR3 protein: ASNSWVGANVLT
CDR3 length: 12; V gene: TRBV11-2; D gene: .; CDR3 protein: ASSHGGFRDEQY
CDR3 length: 11; V gene: TRBV12-3/TRBV12-4; D gene: .; CDR3 protein: ASSFDGANEQY
CDR3 length: 12; V gene: TRBV5-6; D gene: .; CDR3 protein: ASSLANRLETQY
CDR3 length: 10; V gene: TRBV28; D gene: TRBD1; CDR3 protein: ANGQGQYEQY
CDR3 length: 12; V gene: TRBV20-1; D gene: .; CDR3 protein: SARVPGFSGELF
CDR3 length: 15; V gene: TRBV15; D gene: TRBD2; CDR3 protein: ATSTTLSGSSYNEQF
CDR3 length: 10; V gene: TRBV20-1; D gene: .; CDR3 protein: SARSETDTQY
CDR3 length: 13; V gene: TRBV7-2; D gene: TRBD2; CDR3 protein: ASRKTSGAPDTQY
CDR3 length: 14; V gene: TRBV7-3; D gene: .; CDR3 protein: ASSLRSERYADTQY
CDR3 length: 11; V gene: TRBV5-5; D gene: TRBD1; CDR3 protein: ASSDRGGYGYT
CDR3 length: 10; V gene: TRBV5-6; D gene: .; CDR3 protein: ASSIKSHGYT
CDR3 length: 12; V gene: TRBV12-3/TRBV12-4; D gene: TRBD1; CDR3 protein: ASSLGTGENIQY
CDR3 length: 12; V gene: TRBV12-3/TRBV12-4; D gene: .; CDR3 protein: ASSFRVGADTQY
CDR3 length: 11; V gene: TRBV18; D gene: .; CDR3 protein: ASSPYSTGELF
CDR3 length: 15; V gene: TRBV18; D gene: TRBD1; CDR3 protein: ASSPPGQGAGIAEAF
CDR3 length: 15; V gene: TRBV5-1; D gene: TRBD1; CDR3 protein: ASSLGGTGSGANVLT
CDR3 length: 12; V gene: TRBV6-5; D gene: .; CDR3 protein: ASRYGTSSPKAF
CDR3 length: 15; V gene: TRBV29-1; D gene: .; CDR3 protein: SVEPLGSRTGANEQY
CDR3 length: 11; V gene: TRBV7-2; D gene: .; CDR3 protein: ASSLRPDQPQH
CDR3 length: 12; V gene: TRBV6-1; D gene: TRBD2; CDR3 protein: ASTTSGRMNEQF
CDR3 length: 12; V gene: TRBV7-7; D gene: .; CDR3 protein: ASSPRTLGETQY
CDR3 length: 11; V gene: TRBV27; D gene: .; CDR3 protein: ASRRAADTEAF